This T cell receptor (beta chain) was profiled in a study of identical twins. Findings of the study overall: A lower insertion count was a feature of abundant cord blood beta clonotypes, with no such feature in memory repertoires. In zero-insertion analyses, partial confounding could arise from invariant MAIT and iNKT cells.

This clonotype was picked up a small number of times. Its antigen is still unknown. A universal primer site came from template switching; cDNA carried unique molecular identifiers. TCRdb passed the 5' RACE reads through MiXCR, listing each CDR3 protein once. The sample carries fewer than 550,000 distinct CDR3 sequences, 15% recorded once. The CDR3 sequence is 14 residues long. The V end was cut by 1 base, the J end by 7 bases, with 13 bases between. These data were also filed under a second study, of yellow fever vaccine responses in identical twins.

The source of this sequence is a young woman in good health. Specimen: CD4+ T cells sorted from blood. The gene calls are TRBV12-3 or TRBV12-4 and TRBJ1-1, with D perhaps matching TRBD1 (6 bases). The CDR3 spells CASSLDRVTGEAFF. The CDR3 DNA follows: TGTGCCAGCAGTTTAGACAGGGTCACCGGTGAAGCTTTCTTT.